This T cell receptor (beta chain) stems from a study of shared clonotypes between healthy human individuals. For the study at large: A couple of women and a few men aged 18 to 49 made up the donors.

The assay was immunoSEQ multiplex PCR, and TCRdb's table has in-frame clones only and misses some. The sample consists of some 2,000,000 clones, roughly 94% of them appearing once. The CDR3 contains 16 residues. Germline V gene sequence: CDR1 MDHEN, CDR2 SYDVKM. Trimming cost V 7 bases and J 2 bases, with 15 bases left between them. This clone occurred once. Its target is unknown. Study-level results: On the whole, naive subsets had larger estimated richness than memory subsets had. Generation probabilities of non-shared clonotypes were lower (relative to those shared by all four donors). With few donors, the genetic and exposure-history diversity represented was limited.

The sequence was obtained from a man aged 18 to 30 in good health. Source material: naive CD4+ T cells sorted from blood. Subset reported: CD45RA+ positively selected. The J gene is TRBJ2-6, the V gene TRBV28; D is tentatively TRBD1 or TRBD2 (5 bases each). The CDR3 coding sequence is TGTGCCAGCACCCTGACCTGGGGGACTGGGGCCAACGTCCTGACTTTC. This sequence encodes CASTLTWGTGANVLTF.